The 12 T cell receptor delta chains given below trace back to one sample, sequenced in a study of γδ T cells in repeated Plasmodium falciparum infection. Gammadelta T cells were flow-sorted from PBMC into Vgamma9/Vdelta2+ and Vdelta2-negative populations for bulk analysis. TCRdb reapplied CATT to the multiplex PCR reads. The sample comprises about 51,000 delta-chain clones, roughly 1.9% of which are singletons, and around 24% rests with the top ten. The sequencing sample was made of gamma-delta T cells from blood. The receptors here all came from a pool of human donors (malaria-infected and uninfected, not separated).

This clone has at least ten counts. The amino acid sequence in TCRdb belongs to a much larger clone and departs from this DNA's translation at residue 21, likely a sequencing read error; the sequence shown is translated from the DNA. V gene TRDV1 combines with J gene TRDJ1; 9 nucleotides agree with TRDD2. TCRdb leaves out the J gene; it was filled in here by matching the DNA to germline. From germline, CDR1 is TSWWSYY and CDR2 QGS. This CDR3 comprises 24 residues. CDR3 sequence: CALGDGAFLRAMRGTSNRPDELIF. The CDR3 DNA follows: TGTGCTCTTGGGGATGGCGCCTTCCTACGAGCCATGCGGGGGACTTCCAACCGGCCCGATGAACTCATCTTT.

On this clone: For this DNA, TCRdb reports the protein of a much larger clone, which diverges at residue 17, most likely from a read error; the protein presented here is translated directly from the DNA. The chain joins TRDV1 to TRDJ1, with 10 bases fitting TRDD3. The J gene is absent in TCRdb and was assigned here via DNA matching to germline. This CDR3 region has 21 residues. J lost 6 bases, V lost 5 bases, and 27 bases had no gene match. The germline V gene has CDR1 TSWWSYY and CDR2 QGS. CDR3 in DNA: TGTGCTCTTGGGAAAAGGTTACTACTTTGGGGGATACCCATGGCGTCCAATAAACTCATCTTT. Residues: CALGKRLLLWGIPMASNKLIF.

This clone appeared many times. TCRdb's entry gives the protein of a much larger clone, which mismatches this DNA's translation at residue 13, likely from a read error; the protein reported here is translated from the DNA. For the V gene the call is TRDV3; the J gene has no call. The germline V gene encodes CDR1 TVYSNPD and CDR2 GDNSRS (reference sequence). The CDR3 covers 15 residues. The CDR3 DNA reads as TGTGCCTTTGCCCGTGAGGGCCCTGGAACCGATAAACCCATCTTT. Translating it yields CAFAREGPGTDKPIF.

This clone is medium-sized within its sample. A read error may produce the germline difference seen at one junction end. Other DNA sequences in this sample translate to the same CDR3. The chain links TRDV2 to TRDJ1; 8 positions agree with TRDD3. The CDR3 is 19 amino acids. In germline, CDR1 is GEAIGNYY, CDR2 EKD. Here the CDR3 DNA reads TGTGCCTGTGACAGCAAGTTGGTACTCTGGGGGAAAGAATCCGATAAGCTCATCTTT. As protein: CACDSKLVLWGKESDKLIF.

In its sample, this clone was seen many times. A read error likely explains why the TCRdb protein, taken from a much larger clone, differs from this DNA's translation at residue 18; the protein shown is translated from the DNA. The V call is TRDV1, the J call TRDJ1; D perhaps matches TRDD3 (8 bases). This CDR3 comprises 24 residues. Germline V gives CDR1 TSWWSYY, CDR2 QGS. The CDR3 bases are TGTGCCCTGGGCAAATTCCTACTTCTCCCCTGGGGGACAAAAATCCCGAGGTGCACCGATAAACTCATCTTT. It codes for CALGKFLLLPWGTKIPRCTDKLIF.

This clone was observed at least ten times. The TCRdb protein, from a much larger clone, departs from this DNA's translation at residue 9, likely by read error; the protein shown derives from the DNA. The chain links TRDV2 to TRDJ1; no firm D call. The J gene was not available in TCRdb and was assigned here by matching the DNA to germline segments. Deletions cut 0 bases from V and 1 base from J, with 11 bases between. Germline V gene data show CDR1 as GEAIGNYY and CDR2 as EKD. The CDR3 has 15 residues. In nucleotides, the CDR3 is TGTGCCTGTGACACCGTCCAGCGTAGCACCGATAAACTCATCTTT. This translates into CACDTVQRSTDKLIF.

As to this clone: The protein TCRdb gives is from a much larger clone and does not agree with this DNA's translation at residue 14, likely a read error; the protein shown here comes from the DNA. The chain links TRDV2 to TRDJ3, with 8 positions matching TRDD3. The J gene was missing in TCRdb and was found by matching the end of the DNA to germline. Germline values: CDR1 GEAIGNYY, CDR2 EKD. This CDR3 has 18 amino acids. DNA of the CDR3: TGTGCCTGTGACACCTGGGGGATTGGCTCCTGGGACACCCAACAGATGTTTTTC. It is translated as CACDTWGIGSWDTQQMFF.

Notes on this clone: A read error likely explains why the TCRdb protein, taken from a much larger clone, differs from this DNA's translation at residue 6; the protein shown is translated from the DNA. The rearrangement joins TRDV1 to TRDJ1; 13 bases agree with TRDD3. Germline matching of the DNA provided the J gene here, since TCRdb leaves it blank. CDR1 is TSWWSYY, CDR2 QGS, per germline. The CDR3 covers 20 residues. Trimming took 2 bases from V and 8 from J; bases not matched to a gene: 20. CDR3 DNA sequence: TGTGCTCTTGGGGAAGCTGCTACCTCTCACTGGGGGATACGTCCCAACAAACTCATCTTT. Translation: CALGEAATSHWGIRPNKLIF.

As to this clone: The likely explanation is a read error, given a far larger clone one base away. The sample has other DNA sequences that encode this CDR3 too. CDR3 region: CAFKGFNQRPIFPTTDKLIF. CDR3 bases: TGTGCCTTTAAGGGCTTTAACCAACGGCCCATTTTCCCCACTACCGATAAACTCATCTTT. This chain connects TRDV3 to TRDJ1; D is ambiguous. Since TCRdb gives no J gene, matching the DNA to germline was used here to assign it. The CDR3 extends over 20 amino acids. Germline V gives CDR1 TVYSNPD, CDR2 GDNSRS (reference sequence). With 1 base removed from V and 2 bases from J, the gap between germline ends came to 32 bases.

Notes on this clone: A read error likely explains this, since a far larger clone differs by one base. Other DNA sequences of this sample code for an identical CDR3. A V gene of TRAV36/DV7 was called, but no J gene was assigned; TRDD2 is the table's D call, not checked against the DNA. The CDR3 consists of 15 residues. Germline V gene data show CDR1 as VTNFRS and CDR2 as LTSSGIE (reference sequence). This CDR3 reads CAGAPPSQYTDKLIF. The CDR3 DNA is TGTGCTGGAGCTCCCCCTTCCCAGTACACCGATAAACTCATCTTC.

About this clone itself: The protein held in TCRdb is that of a much larger clone and does not match this DNA's translation at residue 19, likely because of a read error; the protein shown is translated from the DNA. This sequence joins TRDV2 and TRDJ1; TRDD3 matches at 11 bases. The CDR3 spans 23 residues. Trimming cost V 0 bases and J 6 bases; bases outside gene matches: 29. CDR1 is GEAIGNYY and CDR2 is EKD in the germline V gene. CDR3 sequence: CACDTVGSGSRILGDKGAYKLIF. The CDR3 DNA is TGTGCCTGTGACACCGTAGGTAGCGGTAGTCGCATACTGGGGGATAAAGGAGCCTATAAACTCATCTTT.

For the V gene the call is TRDV2; the J gene has no call; the table names TRDD3, a call not compared with the DNA. The CDR3 contains 16 residues. Per germline, CDR1 GEAIGNYY and CDR2 EKD. The CDR3 region is CACDTFPALGDRNLIF. As DNA, the CDR3 is TGTGCCTGTGACACCTTCCCGGCTCTGGGGGACCGTAACCTCATCTTT.